One T cell receptor beta chain is described in this entry. Its target is unknown. TCRdb keeps only in-frame clones here, not all; method: immunoSEQ multiplex PCR. The table lists 55,000 to 65,000 clones, almost 95% of them singletons. The CDR3 spans 13 residues. CDR1 SNHLY and CDR2 FYNNEI come from the germline V gene. With 9 bases removed from V and 7 bases from J, the gap between germline ends came to 16 bases. These data originate in a study of graft-versus-host responses after intestinal transplantation. For the study at large: Among the recipients, all got anti-thymocyte globulin induction and then tacrolimus and steroids for about 3 years. Study conclusions and caveats: Individuals who had graft-donor T cell macrochimerism had allografts that showed high graft-versus-host to host-versus-graft clonal ratios. GvH clones surfaced in recipient marrow, some emerging earlier in ileum or blood. Early post-transplant falls in HvG clones accompanied the peak levels of circulating GvH clones.

The gene calls are TRBV2 and TRBJ2-1; D tentatively fits TRBD1 or TRBD2 (5 bases each). The TCR originated in a human donor who was the organ donor for an intestinal transplant. The sample consisted of unstimulated CD4+ T cells sorted from spleen or lymph node cells, taken before transplant. CDR3 nucleotides: TGTGCCAGTCTATCGGGGACCCTGAATGAGCAGTTCTTC. Protein sequence: CASLSGTLNEQFF. The whole variable domain, filled in from reference TRBV2 and TRBJ2-1, reads EPEVTQTPSHQVTQMGQEVILRCVPISNHLYFYWYRQILGQKVEFLVSFYNNEISEKSEIFDDQFSVERPDGSNFTLKIRSTKLEDSAMYFCASLSGTLNEQFFGPGTRLTVL.